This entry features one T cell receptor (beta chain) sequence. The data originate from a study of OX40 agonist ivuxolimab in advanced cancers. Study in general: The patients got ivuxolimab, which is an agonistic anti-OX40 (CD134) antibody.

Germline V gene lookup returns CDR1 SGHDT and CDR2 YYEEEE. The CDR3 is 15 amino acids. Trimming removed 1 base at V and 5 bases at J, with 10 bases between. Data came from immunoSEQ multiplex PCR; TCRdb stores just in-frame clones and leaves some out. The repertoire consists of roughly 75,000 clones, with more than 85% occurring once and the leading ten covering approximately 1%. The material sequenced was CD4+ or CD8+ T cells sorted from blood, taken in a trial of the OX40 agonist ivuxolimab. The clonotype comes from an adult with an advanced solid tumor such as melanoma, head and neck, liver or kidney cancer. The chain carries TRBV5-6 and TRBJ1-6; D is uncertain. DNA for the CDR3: TGTGCCAGCAGCTTGAGAGGGATCGATAATTCACCCCTCCACTTT. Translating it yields CASSLRGIDNSPLHF.